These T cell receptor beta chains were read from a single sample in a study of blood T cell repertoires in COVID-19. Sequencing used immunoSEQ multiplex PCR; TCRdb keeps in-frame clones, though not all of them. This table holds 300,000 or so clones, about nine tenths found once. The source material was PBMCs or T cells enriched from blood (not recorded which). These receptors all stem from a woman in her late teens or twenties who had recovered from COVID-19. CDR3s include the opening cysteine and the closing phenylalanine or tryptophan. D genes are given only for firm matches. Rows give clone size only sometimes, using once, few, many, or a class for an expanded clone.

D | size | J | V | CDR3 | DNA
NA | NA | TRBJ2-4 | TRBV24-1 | CATSDLSGPKNIQYF | TGTGCCACCAGTGATTTGAGTGGGCCCAAAAACATTCAGTACTTC
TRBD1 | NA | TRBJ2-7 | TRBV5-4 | CASSSRQGAGEQYF | TGTGCCAGCAGCTCGAGACAGGGGGCAGGCGAGCAGTACTTC
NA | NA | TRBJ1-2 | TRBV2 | CASRAQVNYGYTF | TGTGCCAGCAGGGCCCAGGTGAACTATGGCTACACCTTC
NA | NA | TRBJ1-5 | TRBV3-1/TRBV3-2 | CASSHTGYHQPQHF | TGTGCCAGCAGCCATACAGGGTACCATCAGCCCCAGCATTTT
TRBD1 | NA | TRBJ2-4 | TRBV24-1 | CATSDLGRRQDRPLAKNIQYF | TGTGCCACCAGTGATTTAGGTCGACGTCAGGACAGGCCTCTAGCCAAAAACATTCAGTACTTC
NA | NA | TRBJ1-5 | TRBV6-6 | CASSYGGGDQPQHF | TGTGCCAGCAGTTACGGTGGGGGGGATCAGCCCCAGCATTTT
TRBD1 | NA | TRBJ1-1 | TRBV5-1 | CASSDATGGPTEAFF | TGCGCCAGCAGCGACGCTACAGGGGGGCCCACTGAAGCTTTCTTT
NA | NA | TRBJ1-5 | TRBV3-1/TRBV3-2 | CASSQGGTGFQPQHF | TGTGCCAGCAGCCAAGGTGGCACAGGGTTTCAGCCCCAGCATTTT
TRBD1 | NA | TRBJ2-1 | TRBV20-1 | CSASKDRTTNEQFF | TGCAGTGCTAGTAAGGACAGGACAACGAATGAGCAGTTCTTC
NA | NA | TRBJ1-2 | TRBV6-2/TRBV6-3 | CASSYSGVYGYTF | TGTGCCAGCAGTTACTCCGGGGTCTATGGCTACACCTTC
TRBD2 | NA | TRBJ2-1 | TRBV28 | CASSPWGGPGDNEQFF | TGTGCCAGCAGCCCCTGGGGGGGACCGGGTGACAATGAGCAGTTCTTC
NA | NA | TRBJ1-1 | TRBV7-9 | CASSLGTVSNTEAFF | TGTGCCAGCAGCTTAGGGACAGTCTCGAACACTGAAGCTTTCTTT
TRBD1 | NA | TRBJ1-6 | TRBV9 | CASSATGSPNSPLHF | TGTGCCAGCAGCGCGACAGGGAGCCCTAATTCACCCCTCCACTTT
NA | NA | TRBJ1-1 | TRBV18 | CASSPGSQGVDTEAFF | TGTGCCAGCTCACCCGGGTCGCAGGGTGTCGACACTGAAGCTTTCTTT
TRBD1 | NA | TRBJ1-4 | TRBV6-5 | CASSRDRGEEKLFF | TGTGCCAGCAGTCGGGACAGGGGAGAGGAAAAACTGTTTTTT
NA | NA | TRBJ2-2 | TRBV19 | CASSITGSGELFF | TGTGCCAGTAGTATAACGGGATCCGGGGAGCTGTTTTTT
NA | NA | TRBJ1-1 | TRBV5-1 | CASSLARLNTEAFF | TGCGCCAGCAGCTTGGCGCGATTGAACACTGAAGCTTTCTTT
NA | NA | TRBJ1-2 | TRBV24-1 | CATSDPTTAHSAGYTF | TGTGCCACCAGTGACCCGACGACAGCACATTCGGCGGGCTACACCTTC
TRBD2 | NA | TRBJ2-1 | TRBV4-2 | CASSPSGVEQFF | TGTGCCAGCAGCCCTAGCGGGGTTGAGCAGTTCTTC
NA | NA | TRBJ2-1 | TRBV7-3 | CASSFGQRNEQFF | TGTGCCAGCAGCTTCGGACAGCGTAATGAGCAGTTCTTC
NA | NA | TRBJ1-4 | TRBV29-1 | CSVEGGGGEKLFF | TGCAGCGTTGAAGGGGGAGGGGGTGAAAAACTGTTTTTT
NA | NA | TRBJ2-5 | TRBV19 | CASSGGPIWETQYF | TGTGCCAGTAGCGGGGGGCCGATCTGGGAGACCCAGTACTTC
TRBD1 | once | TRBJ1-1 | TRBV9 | CASTLDRVNTEAFF | TGTGCCAGCACCTTAGACAGGGTGAACACTGAAGCTTTCTTT
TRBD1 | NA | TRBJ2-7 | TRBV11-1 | CASSFRQGRIYEQYF | TGTGCCAGCAGCTTCCGACAGGGGCGAATTTACGAGCAGTACTTC
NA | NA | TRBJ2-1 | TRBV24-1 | CATGGSGGSYNEQFF | TGTGCCACCGGGGGGTCAGGGGGCTCCTACAATGAGCAGTTCTTC
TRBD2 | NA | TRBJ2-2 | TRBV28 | CASSSGGSVYTGELFF | TGTGCCAGCAGTTCCGGGGGGTCAGTGTACACCGGGGAGCTGTTTTTT
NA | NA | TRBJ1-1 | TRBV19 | CASSIWGEWDTEAFF | TGTGCCAGTAGTATATGGGGGGAGTGGGACACTGAAGCTTTCTTT